A single sample gave rise to the 21 T cell receptor beta chains below, sequenced in a study of cytomegalovirus exposure and HLA in healthy donors. Clones were sequenced by immunoSEQ multiplex PCR, and TCRdb holds only the in-frame ones, with some missing. The table records 250,000 to 400,000 clones, over 75% of them present only once. The source material was PBMCs. The source of these receptors is a young man in good health and CMV-seronegative.

The chain is built from TRBV5-1 and TRBJ1-2; D remains unclear. The germline CDR1 and CDR2 sequences are SGHRS and YFSETQ. V lost 2 bases and J 0 bases, leaving 5 bases between the germline ends. This CDR3 comprises 13 residues. CDR3 DNA: TGCGCCAGCAGCTTTTCAGCTAACTATGGCTACACCTTC. Its protein product is CASSFSANYGYTF.

The chain recombines TRBV9 with TRBJ2-1; TRBD1 matches at 7 bases. From germline, CDR1 is SGDLS and CDR2 YYNGEE. V lost 0 bases and J lost 6; bases outside the gene matches: 3. The CDR3 contains 14 residues. CDR3 nucleotide sequence: TGTGCCAGCAGCGTAGGGTCAGGGGGCAATGAGCAGTTCTTC. Its protein is CASSVGSGGNEQFF.

V usage is TRBV10-3 and J usage is TRBJ2-3; 8 nucleotides agree with TRBD2. The CDR3 runs 15 residues. Germline loops: CDR1 ENHRY, CDR2 SYGVKD. Losses at the gene ends were 2 bases for V and 5 bases for J; bases not matched to a gene: 6. CDR3 in DNA: TGTGCCATCAGTGAGGGCGGGGGGCCCCAAGATACGCAGTATTTT. Its translation: CAISEGGGPQDTQYF.

The rearrangement links TRBV6-5 to TRBJ1-3; the D gene is possibly TRBD1 (6 bases). Germline values: CDR1 MNHEY, CDR2 SVGAGI. V lost 5 bases to trimming and J lost 1 base, with 12 bases between them. CDR3 size: 15 residues. CDR3 protein: CASSTGSQSGNTIYF. The CDR3 DNA follows: TGTGCCAGCAGTACAGGGTCCCAATCTGGAAACACCATATATTTT.

V and J are TRBV29-1 and TRBJ2-2, with TRBD1 identical over 10 bases. Germline V gene lookup returns CDR1 SQVTM and CDR2 ANQGSEA. The CDR3 is 17 residues long. V shed 4 bases and J 4 bases; nucleotides not matched to a gene: 12. The DNA for the CDR3 is TGCAGCGTTGCCCCCCCAGCGGACAGGGGGAGCACCGGGGAGCTGTTTTTT. Protein: CSVAPPADRGSTGELFF.

The chain joins TRBV10-3 to TRBJ2-7; 8 positions match TRBD2. The CDR3 spans 18 residues. V lost 6 bases, J lost 3 bases, and 19 bases stayed unmatched. Germline V gene lookup returns CDR1 ENHRY and CDR2 SYGVKD. The CDR3 loop is CAIRELAGLKERDYEQYF. CDR3 nucleotide sequence: TGTGCCATCAGGGAGCTAGCGGGTCTCAAGGAACGGGACTACGAGCAGTACTTC.

The V and J genes are TRBV6-1 and TRBJ2-1; perhaps TRBD2 as D (6 bases). The germline gives CDR1 MNHNS, CDR2 SASEGT. V shed 3 bases and J shed 2 bases, with 14 bases lying between them. The length of the CDR3 is 16 residues. As DNA, the CDR3 is TGTGCCAGCAGTGAGACTCTGGGGGGAGCCTACAATGAGCAGTTCTTC. The encoded protein is CASSETLGGAYNEQFF.

In its sample, this clone was seen a few times. V and J are TRBV6-1 and TRBJ2-5; 10 bases map to TRBD2. Germline V gene sequence: CDR1 MNHNS, CDR2 SASEGT. This CDR3 is 13 amino acids long. The trim removed 6 bases at V and 5 bases at J, leaving 3 bases unmatched. The CDR3 protein is CASRLTSGETQYF. CDR3 nucleotide sequence: TGTGCCAGCAGGCTGACTAGCGGGGAGACCCAGTACTTC.

The gene calls are TRBV16 and TRBJ1-2; no firm D call. The CDR3 runs to 14 residues. V lost 6 bases to trimming and J lost 2 bases, with 13 bases between them. The germline V gene has CDR1 KGHSY and CDR2 FQNENV. The CDR3 sequence is CASSPGRVNYGYTF. Here the CDR3 DNA reads TGTGCCAGCAGTCCCGGGAGGGTGAACTATGGCTACACCTTC.

V is TRBV9 and J is TRBJ1-1; D might be TRBD1 (6 bases). The CDR3 extends over 15 amino acids. Germline V gene data show CDR1 as SGDLS and CDR2 as YYNGEE. Trimming took 2 bases from V and 4 from J, leaving 15 bases between them. CDR3 DNA: TGTGCCAGCAGCGTCTCAGGGGCGCGGACCACTGAAGCTTTCTTT. This gives the protein CASSVSGARTTEAFF.

This clone showed up just a few times. The V gene is TRBV2, the J gene TRBJ2-7; D uncertain. The germline V gene has CDR1 SNHLY and CDR2 FYNNEI. This CDR3 spans 13 amino acids. Trimming cost V 6 bases and J 3 bases, with 12 bases left between them. The CDR3 DNA sequence: TGTGCCAGCAGAGATACAGCAAACTACGAGCAGTACTTC. Its translation: CASRDTANYEQYF.

The chain recombines TRBV7-2 with TRBJ2-6; weak D call: TRBD1 (5 bases). This CDR3 has 14 amino acids. Germline V CDR1 and CDR2: SGHTA, FQGNSA. The V end was cut by 1 base, the J end by 6 bases, with 7 bases between. The CDR3 protein is CASSLEGQANVLTF. DNA of the CDR3: TGTGCCAGCAGCTTAGAGGGGCAGGCCAACGTCCTGACTTTC.

This clone was found a few times. This sequence joins TRBV4-2 and TRBJ1-2; TRBD1 is a possible D gene (6 bases). The CDR3 length is 14 residues. The V gene's germline CDR1 is LGHNA and CDR2 YNFKEQ. V shed 0 bases and J shed 8 bases, with 13 bases lying between them. CDR3 loop: CASSQDQGRWGYTF. As DNA, the CDR3 is TGTGCCAGCAGCCAAGATCAGGGGAGATGGGGCTACACCTTC.

The chain combines TRBV13 with TRBJ2-3, with 13 positions matching TRBD2. The CDR3 is 16 amino acids. J was trimmed by 5 bases and V by 1 base; bases with no gene match: 3. Germline-derived CDR1 and CDR2 are PRHDT and FYEKMQ (reference sequence). The CDR3 DNA reads as TGTGCCAGCAGCTTAGAGACTAGCGGGGGGATAGATACGCAGTATTTT. Its translation: CASSLETSGGIDTQYF.

CDR3: CASSLGAQSSQDGYTF. In nucleotides, the CDR3 is TGTGCCAGCAGCTTAGGAGCGCAGTCGTCGCAAGATGGCTACACCTTC. The gene calls are TRBV7-9 and TRBJ1-2; D not certain. The CDR3 extends over 16 amino acids. Trimming shortened V by 1 base and J by 6 bases, and 18 bases separated the two germline ends. CDR1 is SEHNR and CDR2 is FQNEAQ in the germline V gene (reference sequence). Supplemented by reference TRBV7-9 and TRBJ1-2, the full variable domain reads DTGVSQNPRHKITKRGQNVTFRCDPISEHNRLYWYRQTLGQGPEFLTYFQNEAQLEKSRLLSDRFSAERPKGSFSTLEIQRTEQGDSAMYLCASSLGAQSSQDGYTFGSGTRLTVV.

This chain joins TRBV9 and TRBJ1-3, with 7 bases identical to TRBD1. V lost 2 bases to trimming and J lost 2 bases; unmatched junction nucleotides: 13. CDR3 length equals 18 residues. Per the germline V gene, CDR1 is SGDLS and CDR2 is YYNGEE. CDR3: CASSVRDRQGLAGNTIYF. DNA of the CDR3: TGTGCCAGCAGCGTTCGAGATCGACAGGGACTGGCTGGAAACACCATATATTTT.

The chain joins TRBV11-2 to TRBJ2-5; TRBD2 might be the D (6 bases). The length of the CDR3 is 17 residues. Trimming removed 1 base at V and 2 bases at J, with 17 bases between. Looked up from germline, CDR1 is SGHAT and CDR2 is FQNNGV. The CDR3 DNA sequence: TGTGCCAGCAGCTTAGGGAACTGGGCGGGGTTACAAGAGACCCAGTACTTC. Translating gives CASSLGNWAGLQETQYF.

The chain is built from TRBV7-9 and TRBJ2-7; tentatively, D is TRBD2 (6 bases). CDR1 and CDR2 from the germline V gene are SEHNR and FQNEAQ (reference sequence). The V gene lost 2 bases and the J gene lost 3 bases, with 14 bases spanning the gap. CDR3 length: 15 amino acids. For the CDR3, the DNA is TGTGCCAGCAGCTTAAGGCGCGGGGCCAACTACGAGCAGTACTTC. Translating it yields CASSLRRGANYEQYF.

The chain combines TRBV11-2 with TRBJ1-2; D perhaps matches TRBD1 (6 bases). The germline gives CDR1 SGHAT, CDR2 FQNNGV. The CDR3 is 13 residues long. Between the trimmed V and J ends, which lost 4 bases and 4 bases, there was a span of 10 bases. As DNA, the CDR3 is TGTGCCAGCAGCTATACAGGGAGCTATGGCTACACCTTC. Amino acids: CASSYTGSYGYTF.

The V and J genes are TRBV4-1 and TRBJ1-6; no clear D gene. From germline, CDR1 is MGHRA and CDR2 YSYEKL. Trimming cost V 0 bases and J 9 bases, with 12 bases left between them. The CDR3 runs to 15 residues. The CDR3 sequence is CASSQDGRGLSPLHF. CDR3 nucleotide sequence: TGCGCCAGCAGCCAAGACGGACGAGGGCTTTCACCCCTCCACTTT.

The rearrangement joins TRBV6-1 to TRBJ2-7; TRBD1 agrees at 9 bases. The CDR3 runs to 13 residues. CDR1 and CDR2 from the germline V gene are MNHNS and SASEGT. The junction had 6 bases not matched to a gene; V was cut back by 7 bases and J by 5 bases. The CDR3 DNA is TGTGCCAGCAAAGCCGGACAGGGGAACGAGCAGTACTTC. Translation: CASKAGQGNEQYF.